The 5 T cell receptor beta chains given below trace back to one sample, sequenced in a study of T cell responses to AZD1222 COVID-19 vaccine. The data were produced by immunoSEQ multiplex PCR, yet TCRdb's version contains in-frame clones alone and is incomplete. Counted here are 170,000 or so clones, 90% occurring once; the ten biggest clones make up approximately 2.9%. Sequences were derived from peripheral blood, sampled on day 0 of AZD1222 vaccination. The origin of the receptors is an adult in good health.

The chain combines TRBV27 with TRBJ2-2; 8 nucleotides agree with TRBD1. This CDR3 contains 17 residues. V dropped 8 bases and J dropped 4; count of bases not matched to a gene: 15. CDR1 and CDR2 (germline): MNHEY, SMNVEV (reference sequence). In DNA form, the CDR3 reads TGTGCCAGCCCCTGGGGGTCAGGGGGCGTCCCCACCGGGGAGCTGTTTTTT. Amino acids: CASPWGSGGVPTGELFF.

J is TRBJ1-2 and V is TRBV4-1; D unclear. V lost 0 bases and J 6 bases, leaving 20 bases between the germline ends. CDR1 MGHRA and CDR2 YSYEKL come from the germline V gene. The length of the CDR3 is 17 residues. CDR3 bases: TGCGCCAGCAGCCAAGATAGCTCGTGGGATTCAGTTCATGGCTACACCTTC. Its translation is CASSQDSSWDSVHGYTF.

This chain joins TRBV5-4 and TRBJ2-7, with D possibly matching TRBD1 (6 bases). In germline, CDR1 is SGHNT, CDR2 YYREEE (reference sequence). With 9 bases removed from V and 6 bases from J, the gap between germline ends came to 13 bases. This CDR3 region has 11 residues. CDR3 coding DNA: TGTGCCACAGGGGCCGGGGCCGAGCAGTACTTC. Its protein is CATGAGAEQYF.

The chain links TRBV5-6 to TRBJ1-6; unclear D gene. Trimming shortened V by 0 bases and J by 5 bases, and 9 bases separated the two germline ends. The germline V gene has CDR1 SGHDT and CDR2 YYEEEE. There are 15 residues in the CDR3. Here the CDR3 reads CASSLVTLDNSPLHF. In DNA form, the CDR3 reads TGTGCCAGCAGCTTGGTAACACTAGATAATTCACCCCTCCACTTT.

The rearrangement links TRBV29-1 to TRBJ2-7; no clear D gene. Germline CDR1 is SQVTM and CDR2 is ANQGSEA. The CDR3 loop spans 10 amino acids. V gave up 6 bases and J gave up 7 bases, with 10 bases separating them. The CDR3 protein is CSVRRYEQYF. The CDR3 bases are TGCAGCGTCCGACGGTATGAGCAGTACTTC.